These 22 T cell receptor beta chains originate from one sample sequenced in a study of blood T cell repertoires in COVID-19. Measured with immunoSEQ multiplex PCR; TCRdb has only the in-frame clones, and not every one. The sample shows 25,000 to 30,000 clones, roughly 87% of them seen only once. Sample: peripheral blood. The origin of the receptors is a human donor in a cohort sampled during active COVID-19.

The V and J genes are TRBV4-2 and TRBJ1-3; 7 bases line up with TRBD1. The CDR3 spans 16 residues. Germline V gene lookup returns CDR1 LGHNA and CDR2 YNFKEQ. Trimming took 0 bases from V and 5 from J; bases not matched to a gene: 7. CDR3 residues: CASSQDSGQVRNTIYF. CDR3 in DNA: TGTGCCAGCAGCCAAGATTCCGGACAGGTCAGAAACACCATATATTTT.

The chain employs TRBV4-3 and TRBJ2-7; 9 bases line up with TRBD2. With 1 base clipped from V and 4 bases from J, the junction kept 8 bases outside the gene matches. The CDR3 runs to 16 residues. CDR1 LGHNA and CDR2 YSLEER come from the germline V gene. The CDR3 loop reads CASSQGAGGSGYEQYF. The CDR3 DNA follows: TGCGCCAGCAGCCAAGGGGCGGGAGGGAGTGGTTACGAGCAGTACTTC.

The rearrangement uses TRBV5-1 and TRBJ1-1, with 12 positions matching TRBD1. J was trimmed by 0 bases and V by 4 bases; bases with no gene match: 7. The germline V gene has CDR1 SGHRS and CDR2 YFSETQ. This CDR3 has 17 amino acids. The CDR3 here is CASSTGTGGALNTEAFF. CDR3 in DNA: TGCGCCAGCAGCACCGGGACAGGGGGCGCTTTGAACACTGAAGCTTTCTTT.

The CDR3 DNA is TGTGCCAGCAGGGAGGCACTAGCGGCCTACGAGCAGTACTTC. Encoded protein: CASREALAAYEQYF. This rearrangement joins TRBV2 to TRBJ2-7; TRBD2 agrees at 8 bases. The CDR3 has 14 amino acids. Germline CDR1 reads SNHLY; CDR2 reads FYNNEI. The trim removed 6 bases at V and 2 bases at J, leaving 6 bases unmatched.

This clone was picked up one time. The gene calls are TRBV5-1 and TRBJ2-3; D may be TRBD1 (5 bases). This CDR3 has 17 amino acids. Germline CDR1 reads SGHRS; CDR2 reads YFSETQ. V lost 0 bases, J lost 0 bases, and 14 bases lay in between. The CDR3 coding sequence is TGCGCCAGCAGCTTGGGGTATGGTCAGGGTAGCACAGATACGCAGTATTTT. Protein product: CASSLGYGQGSTDTQYF.

The chain couples TRBV3-1 (or the pseudogene TRBV3-2) to TRBJ1-2; TRBD1 is a possible D gene (5 bases). The CDR3 is 16 amino acids. V dropped 4 bases and J dropped 8 bases, with 23 bases sitting between them. From germline, CDR1 is LGHDT and CDR2 YNNKEL (reference sequence). The DNA for the CDR3 is TGTGCCAGCAGCCTACGGGACTTAGGCCCCGTTGGAGGCTACACCTTC. Translating gives CASSLRDLGPVGGYTF.

V usage is TRBV14 and J usage is TRBJ2-7; D might be TRBD1 (5 bases). The V end was cut by 5 bases, the J end by 4 bases, with 9 bases between. The CDR3 extends over 12 amino acids. The germline gives CDR1 SGHDN, CDR2 FVKESK. The CDR3 nucleotides read TGTGCCAGCAGCGCTCAGGGTTACGAGCAGTACTTC. Translating it yields CASSAQGYEQYF.

The count of this clone is one. The chain joins TRBV7-3 to TRBJ2-2; the D gene is possibly TRBD1 (7 bases). V shed 1 base and J shed 4 bases, with 16 bases lying between them. This CDR3 spans 17 amino acids. CDR1 is SGHTA, CDR2 FQGTGA, per germline. The CDR3 coding sequence is TGTGCCAGCAGCTTAATCCCGCCAGGGGGGCGCACCGGGGAGCTGTTTTTT. Encoded protein: CASSLIPPGGRTGELFF.

This rearrangement joins TRBV27 to TRBJ2-7; 9 positions match TRBD2. Trimming cost V 5 bases and J 0 bases; bases outside gene matches: 14. Germline-derived CDR1 and CDR2 are MNHEY and SMNVEV (reference sequence). The CDR3 spans 18 residues. The CDR3: CASSHPGAGGPSSYEQYF. The DNA of the CDR3 is TGTGCCAGCAGTCACCCCGGGGCGGGAGGGCCCAGCTCCTACGAGCAGTACTTC.

The chain links TRBV6-5 to TRBJ1-1; a possible D gene is TRBD1 (5 bases). CDR3 length: 14 amino acids. Trimming took 7 bases from V and 1 from J, leaving 13 bases between them. Germline CDR1 reads MNHEY; CDR2 reads SVGAGI. CDR3 sequence: CASNLGDPNTEAFF. Here the CDR3 DNA reads TGTGCCAGCAACCTAGGGGATCCGAACACTGAAGCTTTCTTT.

The chain uses TRBV2 and TRBJ1-2, with 7 bases aligning to TRBD1. CDR1 and CDR2 from the germline V gene are SNHLY and FYNNEI. CDR3 length: 15 residues. The V segment lost 6 bases and the J segment 6 bases; nucleotides outside the gene matches: 13. The CDR3, as DNA: TGTGCCAGCAGCTACCGACAGGGTTTTGGAGATGGCTACACCTTC. It specifies CASSYRQGFGDGYTF.

The chain couples TRBV6-5 to TRBJ2-3, with D possibly being TRBD2 (5 bases). V lost 4 bases, J lost 6 bases, and 17 bases lay in between. CDR1 is MNHEY, CDR2 SVGAGI, per germline. The CDR3 spans 15 residues. CDR3 coding DNA: TGTGCCAGCAGTTCATTAGGACGGGAACTGGATACGCAGTATTTT. This translates into CASSSLGRELDTQYF.

V and J are TRBV27 and TRBJ1-1; TRBD1 is a possible D gene (5 bases). CDR3 size: 15 residues. V lost 0 bases and J lost 0, with 8 bases in between. The germline gives CDR1 MNHEY, CDR2 SMNVEV (reference sequence). The CDR3 region is CASSLSRQMNTEAFF. The CDR3 bases are TGTGCCAGCAGTTTATCGCGACAGATGAACACTGAAGCTTTCTTT.

CDR3 DNA sequence: TGTGCCAGCAGCTTGAGGCAGGGGGACGGCGAGCAGTACTTC. Translation gives CASSLRQGDGEQYF. The chain uses TRBV5-5 and TRBJ2-7; 7 nucleotides agree with TRBD1. CDR3 length: 14 amino acids. Germline CDR1 and CDR2: SGHKS and YYEKEE (reference sequence). V shed 1 base, J shed 6 bases, and the junction held 7 bases outside the gene matches.

This chain links TRBV27 with TRBJ2-1, with TRBD1 matching 7 bases. The CDR3 contains 15 residues. Germline CDR1 is MNHEY and CDR2 is SMNVEV (reference sequence). V lost 5 bases and J lost 0; bases outside the gene matches: 4. The chain's CDR3 is CASSARDSSYNEQFF. The CDR3 DNA reads TGTGCCAGCAGTGCCCGGGACAGCTCCTACAATGAGCAGTTCTTC.

This chain joins TRBV2 and TRBJ1-6; TRBD1 aligns across 7 bases. The J segment lost 0 bases and the V segment lost 7 bases, leaving 9 bases of the junction unmatched. This CDR3 has 17 residues. Germline CDR1 reads SNHLY; CDR2 reads FYNNEI. The CDR3 bases are TGTGCCAGCACTTCTAGGGGGCCGAGCTCCTATAATTCACCCCTCCACTTT. Translating gives CASTSRGPSSYNSPLHF.

The chain combines TRBV5-1 with TRBJ2-2; 10 nucleotides line up with TRBD2. The CDR3 loop spans 18 amino acids. The V and J ends lost 2 bases and 0 bases, in that order; junction bases with no gene match: 7. Germline V gene lookup returns CDR1 SGHRS and CDR2 YFSETQ. The CDR3 region is CASSLNGLAAANTGELFF. DNA of the CDR3: TGCGCCAGCAGCTTAAACGGACTAGCGGCAGCGAACACCGGGGAGCTGTTTTTT.

The chain employs TRBV9 and TRBJ2-1, with 8 bases fitting TRBD2. The CDR3 is 16 amino acids. From germline, CDR1 is SGDLS and CDR2 YYNGEE. V dropped 0 bases and J dropped 8; count of bases not matched to a gene: 10. CDR3 bases: TGTGCCAGCAGCGTAGACGGGAGGGCCAACGACGATGAGCAGTTCTTC. Translation: CASSVDGRANDDEQFF.

The chain links TRBV6-5 to TRBJ1-6, with a possible D match to TRBD1 (6 bases). The V gene lost 11 bases and the J gene lost 8 bases, with 19 bases spanning the gap. The CDR3 totals 14 residues. Germline values: CDR1 MNHEY, CDR2 SVGAGI. The CDR3 DNA reads as TGTGCCGGCACCCTGGACAGCTGGGATTCACCCCTCCACTTT. It encodes CAGTLDSWDSPLHF.

V is TRBV3-1 (or the pseudogene TRBV3-2) and J is TRBJ2-4, with 9 nucleotides matching TRBD2. Trimming took 4 bases from V and 6 from J; bases not matched to a gene: 7. This CDR3 is 15 amino acids long. The germline V gene has CDR1 LGHDT and CDR2 YNNKEL (reference sequence). Here the CDR3 DNA reads TGTGCCAGCAGCCCTCCTGGCGGGGGGGGAAACATTCAGTACTTC. This codes for CASSPPGGGGNIQYF.

This clone appeared a single time. The chain combines TRBV11-2 with TRBJ1-5; D gene uncertain. V shed 1 base and J shed 7 bases, with 8 bases lying between them. The CDR3 has 13 residues. Germline V gene data show CDR1 as SGHAT and CDR2 as FQNNGV. CDR3 loop: CASSLGAGQPQHF. CDR3 sequence (DNA): TGTGCCAGCAGCTTAGGCGCGGGACAGCCCCAGCATTTT.

The V and J genes are TRBV27 and TRBJ2-3, with 8 bases that match TRBD1. V lost 6 bases to trimming and J lost 4 bases; unmatched junction nucleotides: 12. Germline V gives CDR1 MNHEY, CDR2 SMNVEV (reference sequence). The CDR3 has 16 residues. Written as DNA, the CDR3 is TGTGCCAGCAGCCGACTGGACAGGGCTGACCCAGATACGCAGTATTTT. This gives the protein CASSRLDRADPDTQYF.